This T cell receptor beta chain was obtained from a study of beta chain features in type 1 diabetes. Since all of the isolated RNA was reverse transcribed, expressed TCRB transcripts were what got sequenced. Assay: immunoSEQ multiplex PCR; the TCRdb copy retains only in-frame clones and omits some. Of 450,000 to 550,000 clones in the sample, around 30% were seen once. Germline V gene sequence: CDR1 SGDLS, CDR2 YYNGEE. With 1 base removed from V and 2 bases from J, the gap between germline ends came to 10 bases. This CDR3 contains 14 residues. Concerning this clone: Its target is unknown.

Sorting with CD45RO/CCR7/CD25/CD127/CD95/CD27 yielded naive, central memory, regulatory and stem-like memory CD4+ cells. All of the sorted populations showed purity greater than 98%. Whole-study findings and limits: VDJ junctions in type 1 diabetes patients carried more deletions and fewer insertions.

This receptor was taken from a man aged 18 to 35 in good health. The chain carries TRBV9 and TRBJ2-7; possibly TRBD1 for D (6 bases). The sequenced sample was naive CD4+ T cells from blood. CDR3 loop: CASSVSQGTYEQYF. The CDR3 region has the DNA TGTGCCAGCAGCGTATCCCAGGGGACCTACGAGCAGTACTTC. The full variable domain, its missing parts supplied by reference TRBV9 and TRBJ2-7, is DSGVTQTPKHLITATGQRVTLRCSPRSGDLSVYWYQQSLDQGLQFLIQYYNGEERAKGNILERFSAQQFPDLHSELNLSSLELGDSALYFCASSVSQGTYEQYFGPGTRLTVT.